This entry lists 2 T cell receptor beta chains sequenced from one sample in a study of T-cell reconstitution after alpha-beta-depleted transplantation in children. Unique molecular identifiers tagged the TCRbeta library. TCRdb itself ran the PCR reads through MiXCR, one entry per CDR3 protein. The table includes 600,000 to 700,000 distinct CDR3 sequences, 16% detected once. Material: PBMCs from the stem cell graft donor, obtained from the stem cell graft. The origin of the receptors is a human donor who donated a stem cell graft to a child with acute myeloid leukemia.

This clonotype was seen repeatedly, ten times or more. The chain employs TRBV20-1 and TRBJ2-3; weak D call: TRBD2 (7 bases). Per the germline V gene, CDR1 is DFQATT and CDR2 is SNEGSKA (reference sequence). Trimming took 0 bases from V and 0 from J, leaving 13 bases between them. The CDR3 has 16 amino acids. The CDR3 sequence: CSARDVGGVSTDTQYF. In nucleotides, the CDR3 is TGCAGTGCTAGAGATGTAGGGGGGGTGAGCACAGATACGCAGTATTTT.

This clonotype was picked up a small number of times. V is TRBV5-1 and J is TRBJ1-1, with D uncertain. V lost 4 bases and J 0 bases, leaving 13 bases between the germline ends. CDR1 and CDR2 from the germline V gene are SGHRS and YFSETQ. The CDR3 is 15 residues long. The CDR3 bases are TGCGCCAGCAGCCAGGACGGTCACATGAACACTGAAGCTTTCTTT. Translated: CASSQDGHMNTEAFF.